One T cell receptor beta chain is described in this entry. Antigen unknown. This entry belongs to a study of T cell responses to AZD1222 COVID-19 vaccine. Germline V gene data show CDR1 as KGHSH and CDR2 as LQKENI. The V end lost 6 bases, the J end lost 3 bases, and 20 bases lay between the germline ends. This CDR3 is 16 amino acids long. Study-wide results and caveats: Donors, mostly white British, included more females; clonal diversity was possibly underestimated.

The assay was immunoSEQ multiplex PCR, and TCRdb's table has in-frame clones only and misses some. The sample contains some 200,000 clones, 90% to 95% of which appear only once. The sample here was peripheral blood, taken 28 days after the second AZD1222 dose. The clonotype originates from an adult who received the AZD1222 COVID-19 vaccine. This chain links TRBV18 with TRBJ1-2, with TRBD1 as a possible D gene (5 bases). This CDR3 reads CASSPRSMRGYYGYTF. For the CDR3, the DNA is TGTGCCAGCTCCCCAAGGTCCATGAGGGGTTACTATGGCTACACCTTC.